The next 11 T cell receptor beta chains were all read from a single sample in a study of T-cell reconstitution after alpha-beta-depleted transplantation in children. Unique molecular identifiers were built into the TCRbeta library. A single record per CDR3 protein comes from TCRdb applying MiXCR to the PCR reads. The repertoire holds about 980,000 distinct CDR3 sequences, with 25% to 30% as singletons. The material sequenced was PBMCs, mostly from graft donor cells, taken 360 days after TCRalphabeta/CD19-depleted stem cell transplant. Receptor source: a boy under three years old who had a stem cell transplant for SCID, so the T cells may come from the graft donor.

The rearrangement uses TRBV6-2 or TRBV6-3 and TRBJ2-1, with D uncertain. Trimming left V 6 bases short and J 9 bases short, with 18 bases between. The germline V gene encodes CDR1 MNHEY and CDR2 SVGEGT. The CDR3 has 14 residues. CDR3 bases: TGTGCCAGCAGATTCACAGAGCCTACCTCTGAGCAGTTCTTC. As protein: CASRFTEPTSEQFF.

The V call is TRBV18, the J call TRBJ1-5; TRBD1 might be the D (5 bases). The CDR3 runs 14 residues. V was pared by 6 bases and J by 4 bases, with 13 bases between. The germline gives CDR1 KGHSH, CDR2 LQKENI. This chain's CDR3 is CASSQQAGNQPQHF. CDR3 sequence (DNA): TGTGCCAGCTCCCAGCAGGCAGGGAATCAGCCCCAGCATTTT.

There are many counts of this clonotype. The V gene is TRBV20-1, the J gene TRBJ1-1; D is ambiguous. The CDR3 sequence is 13 residues long. The germline V gene encodes CDR1 DFQATT and CDR2 SNEGSKA (reference sequence). Deletions cut 6 bases from V and 1 base from J, with 12 bases between. The CDR3 spells CSALGVGNTEAFF. In DNA form, the CDR3 reads TGCAGTGCGCTAGGCGTGGGGAACACTGAAGCTTTCTTT.

The CDR3 nucleotides are TGTGCCAGCAGCTTGGGGGTAGCGGGGAGAGCCAAAAACATTCAGTACTTC. It is translated as CASSLGVAGRAKNIQYF. The rearrangement links TRBV5-6 to TRBJ2-4; 8 bases agree with TRBD2. From germline, CDR1 is SGHDT and CDR2 YYEEEE. The CDR3 has 17 residues. The junction had 5 bases not matched to a gene; V was cut back by 0 bases and J by 0 bases.

The chain recombines TRBV10-3 with TRBJ1-4; no clear D. Germline CDR1 reads ENHRY; CDR2 reads SYGVKD. The V and J ends lost 10 bases and 5 bases respectively, with 17 bases between them. This CDR3 has 14 amino acids. CDR3 nucleotides: TGTGCCAGCGGGCGTGGGGTTTTCAATGAAAAACTGTTTTTT. This encodes CASGRGVFNEKLFF.

This clonotype was picked up a small number of times. CDR3: CASSQDPWGATNTGELFF. CDR3 in DNA: TGCGCCAGCAGCCAAGATCCTTGGGGGGCGACTAACACCGGGGAGCTGTTTTTT. The chain employs TRBV4-1 and TRBJ2-2; D possibly matches TRBD1 or TRBD2 (6 bases each). Germline V gives CDR1 MGHRA, CDR2 YSYEKL. The length of the CDR3 is 18 residues. Deletions cut 0 bases from V and 2 bases from J, with 16 bases between.

There are a few counts of this clonotype. The genes are TRBV12-3 or TRBV12-4 and TRBJ2-7; tentatively, D is TRBD1 (5 bases). Trimming shortened V by 6 bases and J by 6 bases, and 12 bases separated the two germline ends. The CDR3 runs to 12 residues. The CDR3 nucleotides are TGTGCCAGCAGCCTCAGGGAAGGCGAGCAGTACTTC. Its translation is CASSLREGEQYF.

The CDR3 nucleotides are TGCAGCGTTGCCGCTAGGAAGGTTCCCGAGCAGTTCTTC. Translating gives CSVAARKVPEQFF. The J gene is TRBJ2-1, the V gene TRBV29-1, with D unresolved. Trimming removed 4 bases at V and 10 bases at J, with 17 bases between. Looked up from germline, CDR1 is SQVTM and CDR2 is ANQGSEA. The CDR3 has 13 residues.

This clonotype was counted at least ten times. The chain joins TRBV12-3 or TRBV12-4 to TRBJ1-1; a possible D gene is TRBD1 (5 bases). Trimming stripped 6 bases from V and 6 bases from J, with 14 bases between. This CDR3 has 13 residues. CDR3 nucleotides: TGTGCCAGCAGCGCGGACATGCGCCCTGAAGCTTTCTTT. Translating it yields CASSADMRPEAFF.

J is TRBJ1-1 and V is TRBV12-3 or TRBV12-4; D is uncertain. Trimming removed 3 bases from V and 1 base from J, with 12 bases in between. The CDR3 totals 15 residues. The CDR3 DNA sequence: TGTGCCAGCAGTTTGATGGGCAGGCCGAACACTGAAGCTTTCTTT. It encodes CASSLMGRPNTEAFF.

This clonotype was observed a few times. The chain is built from TRBV5-1 and TRBJ2-7; perhaps TRBD1 as D (6 bases). V lost 1 base and J lost 4, with 12 bases in between. The CDR3 loop spans 14 amino acids. CDR1 SGHRS and CDR2 YFSETQ come from the germline V gene. The CDR3: CASSLKGQTYEQYF. For the CDR3, the DNA is TGCGCCAGCAGCTTGAAAGGACAGACTTACGAGCAGTACTTC.